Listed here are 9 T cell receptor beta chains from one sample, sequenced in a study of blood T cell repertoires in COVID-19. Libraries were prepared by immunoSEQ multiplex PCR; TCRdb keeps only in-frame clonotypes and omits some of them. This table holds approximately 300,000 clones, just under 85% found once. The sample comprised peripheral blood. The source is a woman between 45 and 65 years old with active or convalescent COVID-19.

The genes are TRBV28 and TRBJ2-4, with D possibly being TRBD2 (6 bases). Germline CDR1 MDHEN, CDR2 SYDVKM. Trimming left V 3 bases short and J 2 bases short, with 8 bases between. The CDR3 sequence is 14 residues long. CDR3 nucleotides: TGTGCCAGCAGTTTCGCGGGATCCAAAAACATTCAGTACTTC. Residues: CASSFAGSKNIQYF.

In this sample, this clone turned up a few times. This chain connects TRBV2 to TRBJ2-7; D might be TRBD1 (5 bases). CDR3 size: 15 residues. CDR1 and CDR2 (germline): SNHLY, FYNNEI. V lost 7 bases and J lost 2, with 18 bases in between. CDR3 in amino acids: CASTSEYPGTYEQYF. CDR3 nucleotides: TGTGCCAGCACCAGTGAATACCCAGGGACCTACGAGCAGTACTTC.

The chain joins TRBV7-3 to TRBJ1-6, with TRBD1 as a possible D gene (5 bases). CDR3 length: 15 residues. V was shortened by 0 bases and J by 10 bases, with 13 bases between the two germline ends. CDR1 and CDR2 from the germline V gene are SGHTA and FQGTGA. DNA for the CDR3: TGTGCCAGCAGCTTAACTTCAGGGATGGGGTCACCCCTCCACTTT. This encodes CASSLTSGMGSPLHF.

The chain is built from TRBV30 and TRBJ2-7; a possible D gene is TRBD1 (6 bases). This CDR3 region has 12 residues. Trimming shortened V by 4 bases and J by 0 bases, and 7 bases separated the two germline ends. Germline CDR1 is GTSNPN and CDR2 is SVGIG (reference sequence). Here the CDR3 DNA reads TGTGCCTGGAAAGGGGGCTCCTACGAGCAGTACTTC. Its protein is CAWKGGSYEQYF.

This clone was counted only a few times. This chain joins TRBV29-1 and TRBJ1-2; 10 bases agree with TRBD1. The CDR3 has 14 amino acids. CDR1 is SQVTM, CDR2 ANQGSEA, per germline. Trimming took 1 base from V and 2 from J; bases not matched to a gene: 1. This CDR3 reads CSVEVGQGNYGYTF. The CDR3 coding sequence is TGCAGCGTTGAAGTGGGACAGGGGAACTATGGCTACACCTTC.

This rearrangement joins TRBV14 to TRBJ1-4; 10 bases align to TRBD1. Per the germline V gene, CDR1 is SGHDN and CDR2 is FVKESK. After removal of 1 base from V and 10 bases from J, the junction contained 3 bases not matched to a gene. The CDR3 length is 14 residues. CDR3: CASSQGDRGGKLFF. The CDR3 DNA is TGTGCCAGCAGCCAAGGGGACAGGGGTGGAAAACTGTTTTTT. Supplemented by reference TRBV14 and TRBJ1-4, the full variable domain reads EAGVTQFPSHSVIEKGQTVTLRCDPISGHDNLYWYRRVMGKEIKFLLHFVKESKQDESGMPNNRFLAERTGGTYSTLKVQPAELEDSGVYFCASSQGDRGGKLFFGSGTQLSVL.

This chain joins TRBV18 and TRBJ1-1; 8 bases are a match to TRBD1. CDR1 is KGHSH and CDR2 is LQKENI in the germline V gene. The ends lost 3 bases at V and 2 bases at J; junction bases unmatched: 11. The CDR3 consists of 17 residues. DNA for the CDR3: TGTGCCAGCTCACCCCGCCAGGGGGCAAACATTAACACTGAAGCTTTCTTT. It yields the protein CASSPRQGANINTEAFF.

This chain's CDR3 is CASRPRGHRESAQYF. CDR3 nucleotides: TGTGCCAGTAGACCCCGGGGACACCGTGAGTCGGCCCAGTACTTC. The V call is TRBV19, the J call TRBJ2-5; a weak D match, TRBD1 (6 bases). This CDR3 spans 15 amino acids. V lost 6 bases, J lost 9 bases, and 23 bases lay in between. Germline V gives CDR1 LNHDA, CDR2 SQIVND (reference sequence).

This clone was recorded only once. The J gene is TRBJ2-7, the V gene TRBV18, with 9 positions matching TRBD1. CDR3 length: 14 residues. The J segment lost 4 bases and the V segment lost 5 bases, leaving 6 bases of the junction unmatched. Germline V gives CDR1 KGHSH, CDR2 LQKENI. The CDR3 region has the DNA TGTGCCAGCTCAACCACAGGGGGCAGGTACGAGCAGTACTTC. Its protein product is CASSTTGGRYEQYF.